This T cell receptor (beta chain) is from a study of blood T cells in healthy people across ages (dated by TCRdb to 2013 to 2016). Describing the broader study: In model experiments, template switching captured roughly one uniquely barcoded TCR beta cDNA molecule for every two T cells. To avoid experimental bias, donors of different ages were spread randomly across the sequencing lanes. The donors were split into four age groups: young (average 16 years), middle-aged (39), aged (approximately 59) and long-lived (approximately 80). The study analyzed two additional independent replicas of 1 million unique cDNA reads from the same blood draw for two donors, one aged 18 to 29 and one aged 80 or older. To track age-related changes in TCR beta repertoire diversity, the study relied on deep sequencing normalized with unique cDNA molecular identifiers.

Trimming costs V 1 base and J 7 bases, and their ends lie 11 bases apart. From the cysteine through the phenylalanine, the CDR3 covers 13 amino acids. Only the CDR3 region is kept as DNA, spanning 39 bases read in frame from base 1. From a lookup of the germline V gene, CDR1 and CDR2 are SGHVS and FNYEAQ. Concerning this clonotype itself: Its antigen is not yet known. Within one base of it there is no much larger clone, and no base qualities were kept.

Preparation of the library involved 5' RACE. Sequenced using an Illumina HiSeq 2500. A second PCR of 7 to 11 cycles was performed with a sample-barcoded 5' primer and a J-beta primer mix. A template-switch 5' adaptor carrying 12 random nucleotides introduced a unique molecular identifier onto each TCR beta cDNA molecule. Each sample yielded at least 3 million CDR3-containing paired-end reads. First-strand cDNA was synthesized from all RNA with the Mint cDNA synthesis kit, primed by a TRBC-specific oligonucleotide. All cDNA was treated with uracil-DNA glycosylase and then went through a first 18-cycle PCR with the universal primers M1SS and BC2_uni_R. Turning to the authors' computational methods: Normalization of each sample was performed by random selection of 1 million high-quality reads, each carrying a distinct molecular identifier. Reads sharing molecular identifiers were discarded rather than binned into consensus sequences. MiTCR, run with a Q25 quality threshold and the strictest error-elimination algorithm, handled CDR3 identification, clonotype clustering and error correction. A nonparametric unseen species model using Euler transformation provided a lower-bound estimate of total TCR beta diversity. TCRdb handled the public reads itself, with Q25 trimming in fastp and clone calling in MiXCR, and kept productive beta chains. Rows are unified per CDR3 protein, each entry keeping the most common DNA and genes. None of the V and J calls come from the authors' own analysis; TCRdb made them. This sample comprises about 1.8 million distinct CDR3 sequences, 40% to 55% of them detected only once. The ten largest clones capture roughly 2.1% of the sample.

The investigation overall reported the following: The percentage of naive T cells measured by flow cytometry correlated strongly with observed TCR beta diversity. Estimates of total diversity from one million sequenced T cells were regarded as lower bounds and underestimates. The CMV infection status of donors was not known, potentially confounding age-related changes in expanded clonotypes. Observed TCR beta diversity per million T cells fell roughly linearly with age, and a significant reduction was already apparent by age about 36. The long-lived group showed more naive CD4+ T cells, fewer expanded clones and increased TCR diversity than the aged group, suggesting age selection. Because profiling used bulk unsorted PBMCs, naive and antigen-experienced compartments could not be compared conclusively.

The donors were under 40 Caucasian individuals from Russia, aged roughly 6 to 90 years, who were systemically healthy. Each donor gave about 9.8 milliliters of peripheral blood, drawn into EDTA-treated Vacutainer tubes. PBMCs were isolated by Ficoll-Paque density-gradient centrifugation, with at least 6 million obtained per sample. Total RNA, at least 6 micrograms per sample, was extracted from PBMCs with Trizol reagent. For every donor, flow cytometry on a PBMC aliquot measured the percentage of naive CD45RAhigh/CD27high T cells. The V and J segments used are TRBV7-6 and TRBJ2-7; 5 matching bases give a weak D call of TRBD2. What was sequenced was blood. The TCR sequence derives from a woman between 40 and 50 years old in good health. Read as DNA, the sequence is TGTGCCAGCAGCTTAGATCCGGGAAGGGAGCAGTACTTC. Translated, this gives CASSLDPGREQYF. The CDR3 plus the reference TRBV7-6 and TRBJ2-7 genes for the other parts give the full variable domain: GAGVSQSPRYKVTKRGQDVALRCDPISGHVSLYWYRQALGQGPEFLTYFNYEAQQDKSGLPNDRFSAERPEGSISTLTIQRTEQRDSAMYRCASSLDPGREQYFGPGTRLTVT.